This TCR beta chain emerged from a study of blood T cell repertoires in COVID-19. About the study: Samples of COVID-19 (acute and convalescent) were obtained from the United States, Italy and Spain. Sample material is recorded as cDNA or gDNA derived from T cells, B-cell-depleted T cells, or PBMCs.

The CDR3 extends over 14 amino acids. V trimming: 6 bases; J trimming: 10 bases; junction bases outside the gene matches: 10. CDR1 and CDR2 (germline): MNHEY, SMNVEV (reference sequence). The authors' processing: Nucleated cell number was recorded as an estimate derived from reference gene primer amplification. The method was immunoSEQ multiplex PCR; TCRdb's version includes in-frame clones alone and lacks a portion of them. That table is the source of V, J and clone size, and D and trimming were worked out from the DNA. The sample consists of approximately 46,000 clones, around nine tenths of them appearing once.

The sequence derives from a man in his sixties with active or convalescent COVID-19. The chain employs TRBV27 and TRBJ1-4; TRBD1 aligns across 8 bases. The sequenced material came from peripheral blood. The DNA of the CDR3 is TGTGCCAGCAGGGGGACAGGCGACATGGTAAAACTGTTTTTT. Protein product: CASRGTGDMVKLFF.